Sequencing of this TCR beta chain was carried out in a study of T cells in tuberculosis. The study's findings and limits: Shorter CDR3-alpha in active tuberculosis partly drove smaller distances.

On average about 92,000 T cells per donor were immunosequenced. The protocol was immunoSEQ multiplex PCR, while the TCRdb copy is restricted to in-frame clones and leaves out a portion. This table has 44,000 or so clones, 90% to 95% appearing once. The V gene lost 5 bases and the J gene lost 1 base, with 18 bases spanning the gap. There are 16 residues in the CDR3. About this clone itself: Its antigen remains unidentified.

The chain combines TRBV23-1 with TRBJ2-7, with D possibly being TRBD1 (5 bases). TRBV23-1 belongs to the ORF category, with a function that is uncertain. This TCR was sampled from a donor under 30 with latent tuberculosis or without tuberculosis infection. Input material: PBMCs. The CDR3 protein is CASSSRTLKASYEQYF. Written as DNA, the CDR3 is TGCGCCAGCAGTTCTAGGACATTAAAGGCATCCTACGAGCAGTACTTC.